This T cell receptor (beta chain) was captured by sequencing in a study of blood T cell repertoires in COVID-19. The assay was immunoSEQ multiplex PCR, and TCRdb's table has in-frame clones only and misses some. There are 180,000 or so clones in the sample; approximately 88% occur only once, and 6% to 7% lies in the top ten. The CDR3 totals 13 residues. Germline CDR1 MNHEY, CDR2 SVGAGI. V was shortened by 9 bases and J by 4 bases, with 15 bases between the two germline ends. Seattle's enrolled individuals joined amid active infection and were then monitored longitudinally. The chain links TRBV6-5 to TRBJ1-2, with D uncertain. The sequenced sample was peripheral blood. The sequence was collected from a woman between 35 and 50 years old with COVID-19, enrolled during active disease. The CDR3 loop reads CASTLGGRYGYTF. The CDR3 DNA reads as TGTGCCAGTACCTTGGGAGGGCGCTATGGCTACACCTTC.